This T cell receptor (beta chain) stems from a study of cytomegalovirus exposure and HLA in healthy donors. Study-wide context: The study's early data release held roughly 90 million unique TCRs from HLA-typed donors. Regarding the study as a whole: There were under 200 TCR beta chains listed as cytomegalovirus-associated. The productive fraction for most TCR beta V segments was about 87% or about 30% in an earlier analysis. Most TCR sequences were uncommon, yet certain public TCRs appeared in many donors.

With regard to this clone: What it binds is not known.

PCR employed 60 Vbeta and 13 Jbeta primers. The data were produced by immunoSEQ multiplex PCR, yet TCRdb's version contains in-frame clones alone and is incomplete. The table lists around 120,000 clones, approximately 80% of them singletons. CDR3 size: 15 residues. From germline, CDR1 is LGHNA and CDR2 YNFKEQ. V gave up 4 bases and J gave up 0 bases, with 12 bases separating them. The chain uses TRBV4-2 and TRBJ1-1, with TRBD1 as a possible D gene (5 bases). Sequences were obtained from PBMCs. The clonotype comes from a boy aged 2 to 10 in good health and CMV-seronegative. The CDR3 is CASSRGGTLNTEAFF. The DNA for the CDR3 is TGTGCCAGCAGCCGCGGGGGGACCCTGAACACTGAAGCTTTCTTT.